This TCR beta chain derives from a study of T cell repertoires in cytomegalovirus infection. The germline V gene has CDR1 SGHDN and CDR2 FVKESK. The CDR3 is 15 amino acids. The ends lost 3 bases at V and 4 bases at J; junction bases unmatched: 5. Remarks on this clonotype: The antigen is undetermined.

TCRdb used MiXCR to reprocess the reads, holding one entry per CDR3 protein. The sample includes 700,000 to 850,000 distinct CDR3 sequences, approximately 32% of them seen just once. The material sequenced was cultured CD8+ T cells from PBMCs, taken from culture after CMV antigen stimulation. The receptor was isolated from a human donor in good health (CMV status not recorded). Some clones in this sample may be carry-over from other donors' samples. V is TRBV14 and J is TRBJ1-4, with 7 bases aligning to TRBD1. The CDR3 is CASSHGRDSNEKLFF. Here the CDR3 DNA reads TGTGCCAGCAGCCACGGCCGGGACAGTAATGAAAAACTGTTTTTT. Full variable domain (remainder filled in from reference TRBV14 and TRBJ1-4): EAGVTQFPSHSVIEKGQTVTLRCDPISGHDNLYWYRRVMGKEIKFLLHFVKESKQDESGMPNNRFLAERTGGTYSTLKVQPAELEDSGVYFCASSHGRDSNEKLFFGSGTQLSVL.